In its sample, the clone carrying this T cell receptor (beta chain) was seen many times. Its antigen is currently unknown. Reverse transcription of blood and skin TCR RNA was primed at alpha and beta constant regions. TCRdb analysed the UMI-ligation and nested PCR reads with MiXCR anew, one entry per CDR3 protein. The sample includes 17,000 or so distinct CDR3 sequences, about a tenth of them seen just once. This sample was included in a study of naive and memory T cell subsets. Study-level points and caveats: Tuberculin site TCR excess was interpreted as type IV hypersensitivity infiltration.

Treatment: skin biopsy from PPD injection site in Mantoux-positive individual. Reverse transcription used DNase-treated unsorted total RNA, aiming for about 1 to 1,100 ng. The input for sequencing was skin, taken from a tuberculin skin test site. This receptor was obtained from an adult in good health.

CDR3 loop: CASRDSPYEQYF. The CDR3 DNA reads as TGTGCCAGCCGGGACAGCCCCTACGAGCAGTACTTC. The chain uses TRBV27 and TRBJ2-7; 7 bases fit TRBD1. Losses at the gene ends were 8 bases for V and 2 bases for J; bases not matched to a gene: 3. The CDR3 contains 12 residues. CDR1 is MNHEY and CDR2 is SMNVEV in the germline V gene (reference sequence).